These T cell receptor beta chains were read from a single sample in a study of T cell repertoires in cytomegalovirus infection. TCRdb re-analysed the reads in MiXCR, keeping a single row per CDR3 protein. The sample records 120,000 to 150,000 distinct CDR3 sequences, about 6.3% being singletons. Input material: PBMCs. The receptors were sampled from a human donor in good health (CMV status not recorded). Some clones in this sample may be carry-over from other donors' samples. Each CDR3 is given with its conserved first and last residue. The D gene is left open where the match is weak. Size values are once, few and many counts, or a class for expanded clones, and some rows have none.

clone_size	j_call	v_call	d_call	cdr3_nt	cdr3_aa
few	TRBJ2-7	TRBV5-1	TRBD1	TGCGCCAGCAGCTTGGGGACAGGGGGATCCTACGAGCAGTACTTC	CASSLGTGGSYEQYF
many	TRBJ2-7	TRBV7-2	TRBD2	TGTGCCAGCAGCTTTCCGGGACTAGGGACCTACGAGCAGTACTTC	CASSFPGLGTYEQYF
.	TRBJ1-4	TRBV28	.	TGTGCCAGCAGTTTATCCTTTTCGACCAGGGAAAAACTGTTTTTT	CASSLSFSTREKLFF
many	TRBJ2-3	TRBV7-3	.	TGTGCCAGCAGCCCGCAGGGAGATACTAGCACAGATACGCAGTATTTT	CASSPQGDTSTDTQYF
.	TRBJ2-7	TRBV28	.	TGTGCCAGCCGCAGAAACTACGAGCAGTACTTC	CASRRNYEQYF
many	TRBJ2-1	TRBV7-2	.	TGTGCCAGCAGCTACACATATAGCTCCTACAATGAGCAGTTCTTC	CASSYTYSSYNEQFF
many	TRBJ1-1	TRBV6-2/TRBV6-3	.	TGTGCCAGCTACCGACAGAACACTGAAGCTTTCTTT	CASYRQNTEAFF
many	TRBJ1-4	TRBV7-9	TRBD1	TGTGCCAGCAGCCAACGACAGGGAGCAACTAATGAAAAACTGTTTTTT	CASSQRQGATNEKLFF
few	TRBJ2-1	TRBV2	.	TGTGCCAGCCTCTCATTGGGGAATGAGCAGTTCTTC	CASLSLGNEQFF
many	TRBJ2-5	TRBV12-3/TRBV12-4	TRBD1	TGTGCCAGCAGTTTAAGGGGACAGGGGGCTTTGGAGACCCAGTACTTC	CASSLRGQGALETQYF
medium-sized	TRBJ1-1	TRBV7-8	.	TGTGCCAGCAGCCCTGACACGAACACTGAAGCTTTCTTT	CASSPDTNTEAFF
many	TRBJ2-3	TRBV7-8	TRBD1	TGTGCCAGCAGCTTAGCGTACAGGGGCACGGATACGCAGTATTTT	CASSLAYRGTDTQYF
few	TRBJ2-3	TRBV7-9	TRBD2	TGTGCCAGCAGCCACCCGCGGGGGGGGTCCAGCACAGATACGCAGTATTTT	CASSHPRGGSSTDTQYF
few	TRBJ1-5	TRBV30	TRBD1	TGTGCCTGGAGCCCGACAGGGGAAGAGCCCCAGCATTTT	CAWSPTGEEPQHF